The entry below gives a single T cell receptor beta chain sequence along with its context. Its binding antigen is unknown. It has no much larger one-base neighbor in the sample; base qualities were not kept. The immunoSEQ Assay, a bias-controlled multiplex PCR, was used to amplify TCRbeta CDR3 regions from genomic DNA. For the original study's pipeline: Within the assay, amplification of reference gene primers was used to estimate how many nucleated cells each sample contained. Sequence reads were collapsed and filtered to measure the absolute abundance of every unique TCRbeta CDR3 rearrangement. For each sample, productive Simpson clonality was calculated as the square root of Simpson's diversity index over productive rearrangements. This is the immuneACCESS table as TCRdb keeps it, with only in-frame sequences that have V and J called. A part of the clones is gone; compared with another copy, unresolved V genes explain less than half, and the rest is unexplained. The DNA gave D and trimming, while V, J and clone size come from that table. For this sample the table gives around 250,000 clones, of which around 83% were detected only once. The ten largest clones take up roughly 1.4% of the sample.

The data are from a study of blood T cell repertoires in COVID-19 (dated by TCRdb to 2020 to 2022). Context from the whole study: Samples covering the acute and convalescent phases of COVID-19 were provided by collaborators in the United States, Italy and Spain. Where available, HLA class I and class II types were taken from metadata supplied by the sample provider and were not determined by assay-based typing. Subjects who had been exposed to COVID-19, were actively infected with it, or had recovered from it provided the deeply sampled blood TCRbeta repertoires that made up the dataset. The repertoires were released in a freely available public database meant as a resource for research on the immune response to SARS-CoV-2. A de-identified subject ID, COVID-19 status, age in years and sex were almost always included in the sample metadata. The material from the prospective study consisted of cDNA or gDNA derived from T cells, B-cell-depleted T cells, or PBMCs. Samples came from the ongoing ImmuneRACE study (first 160 participants) plus 1,254 subjects from 6 global collaborators.

CDR1 and CDR2, per the germline V gene (reference sequence), are LGHDT and YNNKEL. There are 15 amino acids in the CDR3, from cysteine to phenylalanine inclusive. Here the CDR3 DNA is all that survives: 45 bases in frame from base 1. V gives up 0 bases and J gives up 1 base, and the segment between their germline ends measures 4 bases. What the authors observed across the whole study: How much clinical and demographic metadata was included differed by source and by participant, and the metadata was provided uncurated.

Samples from volunteer blood donors who had recovered from COVID-19 were contributed by a second Seattle source. Each collaborating institution followed its own protocols to collect whole blood in K2EDTA tubes. Collaborator samples were shipped for TCRbeta analysis as frozen whole blood, isolated PBMCs, or DNA extracted from either sample type. In this chain, TRBV3-1 (or the pseudogene TRBV3-2) is recombined with TRBJ2-6; no confident D gene assignment can be made. Sequenced sample: peripheral blood. This receptor was obtained from a middle-aged woman who had recovered from COVID-19. The CDR3 amino acid sequence is: CASSQDTSGANVLTF. The DNA sequence is as follows: TGTGCCAGCAGCCAAGATACATCTGGGGCCAACGTCCTGACTTTC.